A single sample is the source of the 18 T cell receptor beta chains below, sequenced in a study of blood T cell repertoires in COVID-19. Clones were read by immunoSEQ multiplex PCR, and TCRdb kept only the in-frame ones, dropping some. This table holds 100,000 to 150,000 clones, less than 90% found once. The sample taken for sequencing was peripheral blood. These receptors came from a man aged 55-75 years with acute or convalescent COVID-19.

This chain uses TRBV28 with TRBJ1-2; TRBD1 aligns across 7 bases. This CDR3 has 15 amino acids. With V trimmed by 3 bases and J by 4 bases, 8 bases remained unmatched. The V gene's germline CDR1 is MDHEN and CDR2 SYDVKM. CDR3 protein: CASSFRSGGLYGYTF. The CDR3 DNA reads as TGTGCCAGCAGTTTTCGGTCAGGGGGACTCTATGGCTACACCTTC.

The V call is TRBV14, the J call TRBJ2-7; 7 bases align to TRBD2. The CDR3 is made up of 14 amino acids. V was clipped by 10 bases and J by 4 bases; unmatched bases: 13. In germline, CDR1 is SGHDN, CDR2 FVKESK. CDR3 in DNA: TGTGCCATCCCCATCCCCGGGGGGTGGTACGAGCAGTACTTC. Its translation: CAIPIPGGWYEQYF.

This clone turned up a few times. The genes are TRBV27 and TRBJ2-7; D gene unclear. The CDR3 spans 10 residues. In germline, CDR1 is MNHEY, CDR2 SMNVEV (reference sequence). With 6 bases removed from V and 4 bases from J, the gap between germline ends came to 4 bases. CDR3 loop: CASRSYEQYF. The CDR3 nucleotides are TGTGCCAGCAGGAGTTACGAGCAGTACTTC.

This clone showed up just once. The rearrangement links TRBV28 to TRBJ1-1; a weak D match, TRBD1 (6 bases). Trimming left V 2 bases short and J 7 bases short, with 14 bases between. The CDR3 is 14 amino acids. Germline CDR1 is MDHEN and CDR2 is SYDVKM. This CDR3 reads CASSLPGQSLEAFF. Written as DNA, the CDR3 is TGTGCCAGCAGTTTACCCGGACAGTCGCTTGAAGCTTTCTTT.

This clone was observed a few times. The J gene is TRBJ1-2, the V gene TRBV3-1 (or the pseudogene TRBV3-2); D call uncertain. Per the germline V gene, CDR1 is LGHDT and CDR2 is YNNKEL (reference sequence). V gave up 2 bases and J gave up 5 bases, with 6 bases separating them. This CDR3 has 12 residues. The CDR3 DNA reads TGTGCCAGCAGCCAAATCAATTATGGCTACACCTTC. It yields the protein CASSQINYGYTF.

The chain joins TRBV19 to TRBJ1-6; a possible D gene is TRBD1 (6 bases). Trimming shortened V by 8 bases and J by 4 bases, and 9 bases separated the two germline ends. The CDR3 has 13 residues. Per germline, CDR1 LNHDA and CDR2 SQIVND (reference sequence). The CDR3 sequence is CASQGSYNSPLHF. CDR3 DNA sequence: TGTGCCAGTCAGGGGTCTTATAATTCACCCCTCCACTTT.

This clone showed up many times. The chain's CDR3 is CASSLRSAGYTF. For the CDR3, the DNA is TGTGCCAGCAGTTTAAGGAGTGCTGGCTACACCTTC. V is TRBV27 and J is TRBJ1-2, with D uncertain. The CDR3 sequence is 12 residues long. From germline, CDR1 is MNHEY and CDR2 SMNVEV (reference sequence). The V gene lost 2 bases and the J gene lost 7 bases, with 8 bases spanning the gap.

This clone was found many times. The rearrangement uses TRBV3-1 (or the pseudogene TRBV3-2) and TRBJ2-3; 12 bases are shared with TRBD2. J gave up 5 bases and V 2 bases, and 11 bases lay outside the gene matches. Germline CDR1 reads LGHDT; CDR2 reads YNNKEL (reference sequence). The length of the CDR3 is 18 residues. CDR3 coding DNA: TGTGCCAGCAGCCAACGGCTAGCGGGAGGGCCAGCGGGAGATACGCAGTATTTT. Its translation is CASSQRLAGGPAGDTQYF.

This clone was detected only a few times. V gene TRBV7-6 combines with J gene TRBJ2-7, with D possibly matching TRBD2 (6 bases). V shed 5 bases and J shed 1 base, with 18 bases lying between them. Germline V gives CDR1 SGHVS, CDR2 FNYEAQ. CDR3 length: 16 residues. The CDR3 reads CASSPAAGSRSYEQYF. In nucleotides, the CDR3 is TGTGCCAGCAGCCCCGCCGCGGGGTCAAGGTCCTACGAGCAGTACTTC.

The genes are TRBV18 and TRBJ1-6, with 7 bases matching TRBD1. This CDR3 is built from 16 residues. Germline V lookup: CDR1 KGHSH, CDR2 LQKENI. The V segment lost 2 bases and the J segment 10 bases; nucleotides outside the gene matches: 11. CDR3: CASSPIRGMTGSPLHF. CDR3 nucleotides: TGTGCCAGCTCACCAATCAGGGGGATGACAGGATCACCCCTCCACTTT. The variable domain in full, with the rest retrieved from reference TRBV18 and TRBJ1-6, is NAGVMQNPRHLVRRRGQEARLRCSPMKGHSHVYWYRQLPEEGLKFMVYLQKENIIDESGMPKERFSAEFPKEGPSILRIQQVVRGDSAAYFCASSPIRGMTGSPLHFGNGTRLTVT.

The V and J genes are TRBV6-2 or TRBV6-3 and TRBJ2-4, with D perhaps TRBD2 (5 bases). From germline, CDR1 is MNHEY and CDR2 SVGEGT. V was trimmed by 2 bases and J by 2 bases, leaving 10 bases between them. The CDR3 is made up of 15 amino acids. The CDR3 is CASSYTQRPKNIQYF. The CDR3 DNA reads as TGTGCCAGCAGTTACACCCAGCGGCCCAAAAACATTCAGTACTTC.

The chain carries TRBV5-6 and TRBJ1-2; 8 bases are a match to TRBD1. V gave up 5 bases and J gave up 6 bases; unmatched junction bases: 9. The CDR3 consists of 14 residues. CDR1 and CDR2 from the germline V gene are SGHDT and YYEEEE. The chain's CDR3 is CASSYPGTGHGYTF. The CDR3 DNA sequence: TGTGCCAGCAGTTATCCCGGGACAGGACATGGCTACACCTTC.

The chain links TRBV12-5 to TRBJ2-3, with 8 bases that match TRBD2. CDR3 length equals 15 residues. Germline values: CDR1 LGHNT, CDR2 FRNRAP. V shed 1 base and J 1 base; nucleotides not matched to a gene: 1. CDR3 amino acids: CASGLELAGTDTQYF. CDR3 coding DNA: TGTGCTAGTGGTTTGGAACTAGCGGGCACAGATACGCAGTATTTT. Using reference TRBV12-5 and TRBJ2-3 for the parts outside the CDR3, the full variable domain is DARVTQTPRHKVTEMGQEVTMRCQPILGHNTVFWYRQTMMQGLELLAYFRNRAPLDDSGMPKDRFSAEMPDATLATLKIQPSEPRDSAVYFCASGLELAGTDTQYFGPGTRLTVL.

This clone has only a few counts. The chain recombines TRBV27 with TRBJ2-1, with D possibly being TRBD1 (6 bases). Germline CDR1 and CDR2: MNHEY and SMNVEV (reference sequence). Trimming left V 8 bases short and J 2 bases short, with 16 bases between. The CDR3 has 15 amino acids. CDR3 DNA sequence: TGTGCCAGCTCGTCCGGGACACCTACCTACAATGAGCAGTTCTTC. Protein sequence: CASSSGTPTYNEQFF.

The chain is built from TRBV5-4 and TRBJ1-2; D gene uncertain. The V end lost 1 base, the J end lost 0 bases, and 4 bases lay between the germline ends. CDR3 length: 13 amino acids. Germline-derived CDR1 and CDR2 are SGHNT and YYREEE (reference sequence). The CDR3 protein is CASSLRANYGYTF. The CDR3 DNA follows: TGTGCCAGCAGCTTGCGGGCTAACTATGGCTACACCTTC.

The V call is TRBV29-1, the J call TRBJ2-1; 13 bases agree with TRBD2. The CDR3 has 14 residues. V was pared by 7 bases and J by 7 bases, with 7 bases of the junction left unmatched. The germline V gene has CDR1 SQVTM and CDR2 ANQGSEA. The CDR3 nucleotides read TGCAGCGCCAGGACTAGCGGGAGTATTAATGAGCAGTTCTTC. This encodes CSARTSGSINEQFF.

This chain uses TRBV29-1 with TRBJ1-3; D is undetermined. Trimming shortened V by 5 bases and J by 0 bases, and 8 bases separated the two germline ends. Germline loops: CDR1 SQVTM, CDR2 ANQGSEA. The CDR3 has 13 residues. The CDR3 sequence: CSVQSGSGNTIYF. The CDR3 nucleotides are TGCAGCGTTCAGTCAGGCTCTGGAAACACCATATATTTT.

This clone was found a few times. At the DNA level, this CDR3 is encoded by other sequences in the same sample as well. The CDR3 spells CASSRGQGGSPLHF. The CDR3 region has the DNA TGTGCCAGCAGCCGAGGGCAGGGGGGTTCACCCCTCCACTTT. The gene calls are TRBV6-5 and TRBJ1-6; 7 bases are shared with TRBD1. With 6 bases clipped from V and 9 bases from J, the junction kept 8 bases outside the gene matches. Per the germline V gene, CDR1 is MNHEY and CDR2 is SVGAGI. The CDR3 has 14 residues.